This TCR beta chain was captured by sequencing in a study of blood T cell repertoires in COVID-19. This CDR3 is 12 amino acids long. V shed 8 bases, J shed 5 bases, and the junction held 6 bases outside the gene matches. CDR1 and CDR2 (germline): MGHDK, SYGVNS. Original data processing: Estimation of nucleated cell counts relied on the amplification of reference gene primers. Data came from immunoSEQ multiplex PCR; TCRdb stores just in-frame clones and leaves some out. V and J calls and clone size follow that table, whereas D and trimming were derived from the DNA. The sample lists some 400,000 clones, around 86% occurring once.

Sequenced input: peripheral blood. The rearrangement joins TRBV25-1 to TRBJ2-7; 7 bases are a match to TRBD1. This clonotype was sampled from a human donor in a cohort sampled during active COVID-19. The CDR3 DNA is TGTGCCAGCTCGGGACAGTACCACGAGCAGTACTTC. Translating gives CASSGQYHEQYF.